This T cell receptor beta chain was sequenced for a study of blood T cell repertoires in COVID-19. For the study at large: Acute-phase and convalescent COVID-19 samples originated in the United States, Italy and Spain. From T cells, B-cell-depleted T cells, or PBMCs came the material, which was cDNA or gDNA.

Clones were sequenced by immunoSEQ multiplex PCR, and TCRdb holds only the in-frame ones, with some missing. The table records 110,000 or so clones, more than 70% of them present only once. The CDR3 is 12 amino acids. V was clipped by 2 bases and J by 4 bases, with 3 bases between them. Germline V gene sequence: CDR1 MNHEY, CDR2 SVGEGT. This clonotype was sampled from a woman aged 70-85 years who had recovered from COVID-19. V is TRBV6-2 or TRBV6-3 and J is TRBJ1-3, with D unresolved. Sample: peripheral blood. The CDR3 reads CASSYQGNTIYF. The CDR3 DNA follows: TGTGCCAGCAGTTACCAAGGAAACACCATATATTTT.